This note documents a single TCR beta chain sequence. No antigen is known for it. The germline gives CDR1 KGHSH, CDR2 LQKENI. The junction had 8 bases not matched to a gene; V was cut back by 5 bases and J by 2 bases. The CDR3 spans 16 residues. The PCR was carried out with 60 Vbeta primers and 13 Jbeta primers. This table comes from immunoSEQ multiplex PCR, and its TCRdb copy is limited to in-frame clones, with some not included. Among 150,000 to 200,000 clones listed, under 80% were seen once. The entry originates in a study of cytomegalovirus exposure and HLA in healthy donors. The study's findings and limits: In vitro testing confirmed a few CMV-associated chains as specific for CMV antigens.

This clonotype was obtained from a female donor in good health and CMV-seronegative. This chain links TRBV18 with TRBJ2-7; 11 bases line up with TRBD2. Sequenced: PBMCs. CDR3 coding DNA: TGTGCCAGCTCATCCACTAGCGGGAGTGGGACCTACGAGCAGTACTTC. The encoded protein is CASSSTSGSGTYEQYF.